This entry is about one T cell receptor beta chain. Its specific antigen is unknown. The sample holds no much larger clone one base away, and base qualities are not on file. The data originate from a study of PD-1 blockade in classical Hodgkin lymphoma (dated by TCRdb to about 2020). At the level of the whole study: Nivolumab dosing was 3 mg/kg intravenously every 2 weeks, continuing until either disease progression or unacceptable toxicity. A peripheral blood immune signature of response to PD-1 blockade in classical Hodgkin lymphoma was defined using TCR beta sequencing and CyTOF. Study-wide findings and limitations: Lower diversity was seen in patients whose nivolumab began less than 1 year after ASCT, and these patients were left out of later analyses so that immune reconstitution would not confound the results. The study covered only a single clinical trial cohort, and the causes of the repertoire differences, possibly disease activity or prior therapy, were still not defined. Baseline diversity similar to that of newly diagnosed patients was observed in trial patients achieving complete response, whereas significantly lower diversity was observed in partial responders and progressors. Baseline TCR diversity was reported to be lower in newly diagnosed patients than in healthy donors, and even lower in relapsed/refractory patients. By C4D1, a significant rise was seen in CD4+ TCR diversity but not in CD8+ TCR diversity (p=0.0027 vs p=0.16), and the rise was most apparent among complete responders (p=0.02).

Genomic DNA was extracted with the Qiagen DNeasy kit from unsorted PBMCs and from negatively selected CD4+ and CD8+ fractions. TCR beta CDR3 regions were amplified by immunoSEQ multiplex PCR using primers annealing to V and J segments. A synthetic immune receptor repertoire was used to minimize amplification bias, and remaining bias was computationally removed after sequencing. The authors' pipeline ran thus. Repertoire diversity was quantified as the Shannon entropy index using custom Python scripts. Unsorted, CD4+ and CD8+ repertoires were analyzed separately, except for combined analyses in which CD4+ and CD8+ sequences were merged in silico. A clone counted as expanded when the clone's frequency after treatment rose at least 2-fold relative to C1D1, and clones undetected at baseline were given a pseudocount of 0.5. Clones with 0 or 1 copy at C1D1 were defined as singleton clones, while clones with 2 or more copies were defined as non-singleton clones. Clones expanded in unsorted samples were labelled as CD4+, CD8+ or unknown by matching protein sequences in sorted samples from the same patient. Diversity changes from C1D1 to C4D1 were tested in paired samples using Wilcoxon tests. TCRdb stores this immuneACCESS table with in-frame sequences only. Part of the clones is absent; in the studies checked, under half of the shortfall reflects unresolved V genes, and no reason is known for the rest. V, J and clone size are taken as reported in that table, and D and trimming were inferred from the DNA itself. This sample holds roughly 17,000 clones; 75% to 85% were observed only once. Clones ranked in the top ten supply about 4.5% of the sample.

In the paper's terms, the time point label means: cycle 1 day 1 (C1D1), immediately before nivolumab initiation. Every trial patient had relapsed following autologous stem cell transplantation, and prior brentuximab vedotin exposure was what differed among cohorts A, B and C. The trial cohort included 55 to 65 patients with relapsed/refractory classical Hodgkin lymphoma, and each patient had a best overall response of complete response, partial response or progressive disease. Trial patients were treated with single-agent nivolumab in the multi-cohort phase II CheckMate 205 trial. An independent review committee assessed best overall response by applying the 2007 International Working Group response criteria. Trial PBMCs were collected immediately before nivolumab initiation (C1D1) and during therapy at cycle 2 day 1 and cycle 4 day 1. Peripheral blood was collected in 8 mL Vacutainer Cell Preparation Tubes, from which PBMCs were isolated by centrifugation and then cryopreserved.

Taken from the germline V gene, the CDR1 and CDR2 loops are SGHDT and YYEEEE. Inclusive of the bounding cysteine and phenylalanine, the CDR3 is 14 residues long. The retained sequence is limited to the CDR3, 42 bases, with the frame set at the first base. The trim is 3 bases for V and 5 bases for J, with a gap of 13 bases between the germline ends. The receptor's source is a human donor with classical Hodgkin lymphoma. The V and J segments used are TRBV5-6 and TRBJ2-3, with the D gene call left open. This specimen was peripheral blood mononuclear cells (PBMCs), taken at baseline. Here the CDR3 is given as CASSSDPNGDTQYF. Here is the DNA: TGTGCCAGCAGCTCGGATCCAAATGGAGATACGCAGTATTTT.